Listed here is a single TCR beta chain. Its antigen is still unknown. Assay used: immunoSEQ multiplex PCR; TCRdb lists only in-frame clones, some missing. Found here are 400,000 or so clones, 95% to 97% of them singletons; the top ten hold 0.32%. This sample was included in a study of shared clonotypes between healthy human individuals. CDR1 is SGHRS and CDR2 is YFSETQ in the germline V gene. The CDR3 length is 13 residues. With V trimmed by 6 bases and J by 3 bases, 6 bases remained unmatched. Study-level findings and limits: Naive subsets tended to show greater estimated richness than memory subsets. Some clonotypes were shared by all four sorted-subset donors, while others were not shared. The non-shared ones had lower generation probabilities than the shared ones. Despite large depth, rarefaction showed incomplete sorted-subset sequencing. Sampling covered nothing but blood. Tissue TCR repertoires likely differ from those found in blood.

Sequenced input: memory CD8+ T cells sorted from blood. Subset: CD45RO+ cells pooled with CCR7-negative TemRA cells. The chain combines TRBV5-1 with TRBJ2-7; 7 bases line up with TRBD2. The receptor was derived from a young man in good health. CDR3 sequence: CASIPAGRYEQYF. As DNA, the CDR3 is TGCGCCAGCATTCCAGCGGGACGCTACGAGCAGTACTTC.